These 17 T cell receptor beta chains were sequenced from one sample in a study of blood T cell repertoires in COVID-19. Profiling relied on immunoSEQ multiplex PCR, and the TCRdb table lists in-frame clones only, not all of them. Of about 480,000 clones in the sample, around 89% were seen once. The specimen was peripheral blood. These receptors came from a woman under 40 with acute or convalescent COVID-19.

The chain carries TRBV20-1 and TRBJ2-7; 7 nucleotides align to TRBD1. The CDR3 is 12 residues long. J lost 4 bases, V lost 3 bases, and 3 bases had no gene match. CDR1 is DFQATT and CDR2 is SNEGSKA in the germline V gene (reference sequence). The CDR3 coding sequence is TGCAGTGCTAGTTCGACAGGGTACGAGCAGTACTTC. It translates to CSASSTGYEQYF.

This chain uses TRBV5-5 with TRBJ2-7; 8 positions match TRBD1. This CDR3 contains 14 residues. Germline lookup yields CDR1 SGHKS and CDR2 YYEKEE (reference sequence). With V trimmed by 4 bases and J by 5 bases, 8 bases remained unmatched. CDR3 bases: TGTGCCAGCAGCGAATCCCCGGACAGGGACGAGCAGTACTTC. This codes for CASSESPDRDEQYF.

The V and J genes are TRBV5-1 and TRBJ2-3, with TRBD1 as a possible D gene (6 bases). The CDR3 covers 14 residues. Trimming took off 4 bases at V and 0 bases at J, with 9 bases between the two ends. Looked up from germline, CDR1 is SGHRS and CDR2 is YFSETQ. CDR3 region: CASSPGQSTDTQYF. The CDR3 DNA reads as TGCGCCAGCAGCCCGGGACAAAGCACAGATACGCAGTATTTT.

The J gene is TRBJ1-2, the V gene TRBV5-1; TRBD1 agrees at 11 bases. J lost 0 bases, V lost 1 base, and 5 bases had no gene match. This CDR3 has 17 residues. Germline values: CDR1 SGHRS, CDR2 YFSETQ. The CDR3 sequence: CASSLQDRGPSNYGYTF. As DNA, the CDR3 is TGCGCCAGCAGCTTGCAGGACAGGGGGCCATCTAACTATGGCTACACCTTC.

The gene calls are TRBV27 and TRBJ1-4; D is uncertain. V was trimmed by 0 bases and J by 1 base, leaving 6 bases between them. The CDR3 has 15 residues. Germline lookup yields CDR1 MNHEY and CDR2 SMNVEV (reference sequence). Written as DNA, the CDR3 is TGTGCCAGCAGTTTATCCCCAGAAACTAATGAAAAACTGTTTTTT. Translating it yields CASSLSPETNEKLFF.

The rearrangement uses TRBV7-6 and TRBJ2-7; 8 bases fit TRBD1. The germline V gene encodes CDR1 SGHVS and CDR2 FNYEAQ. V shed 5 bases, J shed 4 bases, and the junction held 7 bases outside the gene matches. The CDR3 runs 14 residues. The CDR3 nucleotides are TGTGCCAGCAGCCCGAACCAGGGGGCTTACGAGCAGTACTTC. This sequence encodes CASSPNQGAYEQYF.

The rearrangement joins TRBV6-1 to TRBJ1-1, with D uncertain. The CDR3 has 15 residues. The germline V gene encodes CDR1 MNHNS and CDR2 SASEGT. V gave up 0 bases and J gave up 3 bases, with 11 bases separating them. The CDR3 nucleotides are TGTGCCAGCAGTGAAGCGCTCGGCGGAGACACTGAAGCTTTCTTT. It specifies CASSEALGGDTEAFF.

The sample holds one count of this clone. V is TRBV18 and J is TRBJ2-1; perhaps TRBD2 as D (6 bases). The V and J ends lost 5 bases and 8 bases respectively, with 7 bases between them. The CDR3 contains 11 residues. CDR1 KGHSH and CDR2 LQKENI come from the germline V gene. CDR3 sequence: CASSSGHEQFF. CDR3 nucleotide sequence: TGTGCCAGCTCAAGCGGGCATGAGCAGTTCTTC.

The V gene is TRBV2, the J gene TRBJ2-1, with a weak D call TRBD2 (5 bases). V dropped 5 bases and J dropped 5 bases, with 7 bases sitting between them. The CDR3 totals 12 residues. The V gene's germline CDR1 is SNHLY and CDR2 FYNNEI. CDR3 region: CASSRLNNEQFF. CDR3 DNA sequence: TGTGCCAGCAGTCGACTAAACAATGAGCAGTTCTTC.

CDR3 coding DNA: TGTGCCAGTGCATCCCCATCGACAGCTAGCAATCAGCCCCAGCATTTT. This encodes CASASPSTASNQPQHF. J is TRBJ1-5 and V is TRBV19; D is perhaps TRBD1 (5 bases). The CDR3 has 16 residues. CDR1 and CDR2 from the germline V gene are LNHDA and SQIVND (reference sequence). The V and J ends lost 8 bases and 0 bases respectively, with 17 bases between them.

This rearrangement joins TRBV27 to TRBJ1-1; 10 bases fit TRBD1. The trim removed 2 bases at V and 0 bases at J, leaving 12 bases unmatched. The CDR3 extends over 19 amino acids. Germline CDR1 MNHEY, CDR2 SMNVEV (reference sequence). CDR3 residues: CASSLIYGGDRGLNTEAFF. CDR3 nucleotide sequence: TGTGCCAGCAGTTTAATTTATGGCGGGGACAGGGGATTGAACACTGAAGCTTTCTTT.

The chain is built from TRBV28 and TRBJ2-7; 7 bases align to TRBD1. This CDR3 is built from 12 residues. Per the germline V gene, CDR1 is MDHEN and CDR2 is SYDVKM. J gave up 2 bases and V 7 bases, and 2 bases lay outside the gene matches. The CDR3 DNA reads TGTGCCAGCACGGGGACAGCCTACGAGCAGTACTTC. Its translation: CASTGTAYEQYF.

The chain recombines TRBV15 with TRBJ1-3; D is unresolved. Germline assignment: CDR1 LNHNV and CDR2 YYDKDF (reference sequence). V dropped 3 bases and J dropped 0 bases, with 12 bases sitting between them. The CDR3 is 16 amino acids. The CDR3 loop reads CATSSRVASSGNTIYF. CDR3 coding DNA: TGTGCCACCAGCAGTAGGGTAGCGAGCTCTGGAAACACCATATATTTT.

The chain combines TRBV11-2 with TRBJ2-1; unclear D gene. The V and J ends lost 0 bases and 9 bases respectively, with 9 bases between them. CDR1 is SGHAT, CDR2 FQNNGV, per germline. This CDR3 comprises 13 residues. CDR3 amino acids: CASSLDLSVEQFF. The CDR3 DNA is TGTGCCAGCAGCTTAGATTTGTCGGTTGAGCAGTTCTTC. The variable domain in full, completed from reference TRBV11-2 and TRBJ2-1, reads EAGVAQSPRYKIIEKRQSVAFWCNPISGHATLYWYQQILGQGPKLLIQFQNNGVVDDSQLPKDRFSAERLKGVDSTLKIQPAKLEDSAVYLCASSLDLSVEQFFGPGTRLTVL.

The V call is TRBV24-1, the J call TRBJ2-3; TRBD1 matches 9 bases. CDR3 length equals 16 residues. Germline V gives CDR1 KGHDR, CDR2 SFDVKD. V shed 6 bases, J shed 1 base, and the junction held 7 bases outside the gene matches. Here the CDR3 DNA reads TGTGCCACCAGTATACCGGGACAGGGCGGCACAGATACGCAGTATTTT. Amino acids: CATSIPGQGGTDTQYF.

This clone was detected only once. This chain's CDR3 is CASSYQVGNEQFF. The CDR3 DNA reads as TGCGCCAGCAGTTATCAGGTTGGCAATGAGCAGTTCTTC. The chain uses TRBV10-1 and TRBJ2-1; D is uncertain. The V end lost 5 bases, the J end lost 6 bases, and 11 bases lay between the germline ends. Germline CDR1 is WNHNN and CDR2 is SYGVQD (reference sequence). The CDR3 has 13 residues.

J is TRBJ2-7 and V is TRBV7-9, with 8 bases identical to TRBD1. Germline V gene lookup returns CDR1 SEHNR and CDR2 FQNEAQ (reference sequence). Trimming took 2 bases from V and 5 from J; bases not matched to a gene: 11. The length of the CDR3 is 16 residues. Here the CDR3 DNA reads TGTGCCAGCAGCTTATACGGTTCGGACAGGGTGAACGAGCAGTACTTC. The encoded protein is CASSLYGSDRVNEQYF.